The 7 T cell receptor beta chains listed next were all sequenced from one sample in a study of T cell repertoires and HLA-DP antigens. Assay: immunoSEQ multiplex PCR; the TCRdb copy retains only in-frame clones and omits some. Seen here are about 89,000 clones, 86% observed once, and the top ten hold less than 2%. No antigen has been assigned to these receptors. The material sequenced was CD4+ T cells from PBMCs. The receptors were gathered from a man between 45 and 60 years old in good health and CMV-seronegative.

The chain has TRBV2 and TRBJ2-3; 7 bases are shared with TRBD2. Germline CDR1 reads SNHLY; CDR2 reads FYNNEI. V was clipped by 8 bases and J by 6 bases; unmatched bases: 11. The CDR3 is 14 amino acids. This chain's CDR3 is CASAGEGQSDTQYF. The CDR3 DNA is TGTGCCAGCGCGGGGGAGGGCCAGTCGGATACGCAGTATTTT.

CDR3 sequence (DNA): TGTGCCAGCAGGTACCCTAGCGGGGGGGCCTACGAGCAGTACTTC. Translation: CASRYPSGGAYEQYF. The chain recombines TRBV2 with TRBJ2-7; 12 positions match TRBD2. Germline values: CDR1 SNHLY, CDR2 FYNNEI. Trimming removed 6 bases from V and 2 bases from J; junction bases left unmatched: 5. The CDR3 is 15 amino acids.

The genes are TRBV18 and TRBJ2-1, with unresolved D. This CDR3 is built from 13 residues. Trimming left V 8 bases short and J 5 bases short, with 13 bases between. CDR1 and CDR2 (germline): KGHSH, LQKENI. The CDR3 nucleotides are TGTGCCAGCCCAACCGGCACGGACAATGAGCAGTTCTTC. Protein product: CASPTGTDNEQFF. Filled out from reference TRBV18 and TRBJ2-1, the complete variable domain reads NAGVMQNPRHLVRRRGQEARLRCSPMKGHSHVYWYRQLPEEGLKFMVYLQKENIIDESGMPKERFSAEFPKEGPSILRIQQVVRGDSAAYFCASPTGTDNEQFFGPGTRLTVL.

The chain couples TRBV6-5 to TRBJ2-2; D perhaps matches TRBD1 (6 bases). The V gene's germline CDR1 is MNHEY and CDR2 SVGAGI. With 7 bases removed from V and 7 bases from J, the gap between germline ends came to 19 bases. The length of the CDR3 is 15 residues. The CDR3 spells CASKTFVGAGGELFF. CDR3 coding DNA: TGTGCCAGCAAGACGTTCGTGGGGGCGGGCGGGGAGCTGTTTTTT.

The gene calls are TRBV2 and TRBJ2-1; D not certain. V was clipped by 6 bases and J by 8 bases, with 8 bases between them. Germline-derived CDR1 and CDR2 are SNHLY and FYNNEI. CDR3 length: 11 amino acids. CDR3 sequence reads: CASRALYEQFF. The CDR3, as DNA: TGTGCCAGCAGGGCCCTGTATGAGCAGTTCTTC.

V is TRBV30 and J is TRBJ1-1; D call uncertain. V gave up 7 bases and J gave up 5 bases, with 23 bases separating them. The length of the CDR3 is 15 residues. CDR1 is GTSNPN, CDR2 SVGIG, per germline (reference sequence). CDR3 DNA: TGTGCCTCGACTTTCGGGTTGAGGGCTGATACTGAAGCTTTCTTT. As protein: CASTFGLRADTEAFF.

J is TRBJ2-7 and V is TRBV10-3; D not certain. CDR3 length equals 15 residues. CDR1 ENHRY and CDR2 SYGVKD come from the germline V gene. Trimming removed 7 bases from V and 2 bases from J, with 18 bases in between. The CDR3 bases are TGTGCCATCAAGGGTGGGCCCGCTATAACCTACGAGCAGTACTTC. Its translation is CAIKGGPAITYEQYF.